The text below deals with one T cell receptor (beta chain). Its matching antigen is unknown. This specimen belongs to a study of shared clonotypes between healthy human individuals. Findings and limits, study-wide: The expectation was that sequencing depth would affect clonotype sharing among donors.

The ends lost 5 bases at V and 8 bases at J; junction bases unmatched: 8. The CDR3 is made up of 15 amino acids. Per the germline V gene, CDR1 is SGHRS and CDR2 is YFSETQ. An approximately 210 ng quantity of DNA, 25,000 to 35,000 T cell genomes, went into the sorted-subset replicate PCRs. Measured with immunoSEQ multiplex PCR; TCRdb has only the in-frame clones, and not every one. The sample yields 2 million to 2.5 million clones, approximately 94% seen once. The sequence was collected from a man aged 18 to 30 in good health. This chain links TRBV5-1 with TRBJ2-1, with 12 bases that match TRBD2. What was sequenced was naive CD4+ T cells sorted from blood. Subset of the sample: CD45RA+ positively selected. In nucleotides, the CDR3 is TGCGCCAGCAGAACCGGGACTAGCGGGCAGGATGAGCAGTTCTTC. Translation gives CASRTGTSGQDEQFF.